The clone carrying this T cell receptor (beta chain) turned up a few times. One entry per CDR3 protein results from TCRdb running MiXCR on the RT-PCR reads. The sample yields about 310,000 distinct CDR3 sequences, over 20% seen once. This sample is drawn from a study of response to subunit inactivated influenza vaccine. The CDR3 is made up of 13 amino acids. V was shortened by 6 bases and J by 2 bases, with 8 bases between the two germline ends. The sample consisted of PBMCs from blood, taken about 20 months after vaccination. The V and J genes are TRBV12-3 or TRBV12-4 and TRBJ2-1, with a tentative D call TRBD2 (5 bases). This TCR came from a man aged 50 to 69 who received an inactivated influenza vaccine. The DNA for the CDR3 is TGTGCCAGCAGATTCGGGGCCTACAATGAGCAGTTCTTC. This encodes CASRFGAYNEQFF.